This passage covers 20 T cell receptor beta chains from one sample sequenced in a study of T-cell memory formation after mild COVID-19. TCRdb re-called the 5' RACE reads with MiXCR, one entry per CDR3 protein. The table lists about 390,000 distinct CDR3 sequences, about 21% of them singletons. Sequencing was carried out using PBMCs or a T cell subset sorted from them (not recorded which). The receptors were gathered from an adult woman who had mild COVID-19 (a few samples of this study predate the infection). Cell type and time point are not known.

The CDR3 DNA reads as TGCGCCAGCAGCCCGGCCCGCTACAATGAGCAGTTCTTC. This translates into CASSPARYNEQFF. The rearrangement joins TRBV5-1 to TRBJ2-1; no clear D gene. Germline CDR1 reads SGHRS; CDR2 reads YFSETQ. V shed 4 bases and J shed 3 bases, with 8 bases lying between them. The CDR3 is 13 amino acids.

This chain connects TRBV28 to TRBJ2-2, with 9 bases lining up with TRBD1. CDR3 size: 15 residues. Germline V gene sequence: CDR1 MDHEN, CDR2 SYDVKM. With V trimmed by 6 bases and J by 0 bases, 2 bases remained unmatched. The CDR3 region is CASRQGAANTGELFF. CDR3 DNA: TGTGCCAGCAGACAGGGGGCGGCGAACACCGGGGAGCTGTTTTTT.

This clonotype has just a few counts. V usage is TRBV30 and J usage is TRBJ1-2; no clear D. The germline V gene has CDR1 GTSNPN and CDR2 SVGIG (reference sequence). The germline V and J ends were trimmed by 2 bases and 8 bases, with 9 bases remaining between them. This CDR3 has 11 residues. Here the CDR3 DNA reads TGTGCCTGGAGTACAACGAGGGGCTACACCTTC. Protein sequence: CAWSTTRGYTF.

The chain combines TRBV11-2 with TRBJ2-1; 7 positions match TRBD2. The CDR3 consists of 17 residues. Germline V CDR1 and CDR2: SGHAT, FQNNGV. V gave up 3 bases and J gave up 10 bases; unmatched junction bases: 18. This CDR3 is CASSFRGKLANWGEQFF. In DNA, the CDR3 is TGTGCCAGCAGCTTTAGGGGCAAACTAGCGAATTGGGGGGAGCAGTTCTTC. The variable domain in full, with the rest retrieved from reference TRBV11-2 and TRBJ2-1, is EAGVAQSPRYKIIEKRQSVAFWCNPISGHATLYWYQQILGQGPKLLIQFQNNGVVDDSQLPKDRFSAERLKGVDSTLKIQPAKLEDSAVYLCASSFRGKLANWGEQFFGPGTRLTVL.

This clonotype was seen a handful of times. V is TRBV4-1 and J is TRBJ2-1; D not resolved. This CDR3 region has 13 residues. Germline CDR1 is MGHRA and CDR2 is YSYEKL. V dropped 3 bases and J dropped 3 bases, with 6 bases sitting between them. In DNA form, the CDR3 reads TGCGCCAGCAGCCAGGGTATCTACAATGAGCAGTTCTTC. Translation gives CASSQGIYNEQFF.

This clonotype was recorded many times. CDR3 sequence: CASSTRTAPQETQYF. For the CDR3, the DNA is TGTGCCAGCAGCACCCGGACAGCTCCCCAAGAGACCCAGTACTTC. The chain is built from TRBV7-2 and TRBJ2-5; tentative D call: TRBD1 (6 bases). V dropped 5 bases and J dropped 1 base, with 14 bases sitting between them. From germline, CDR1 is SGHTA and CDR2 FQGNSA. CDR3 length: 15 amino acids.

The CDR3 here is CASRTGLAGGAYNEQFF. DNA for the CDR3: TGTGCCAGCAGGACGGGACTAGCGGGCGGGGCCTACAATGAGCAGTTCTTC. The chain joins TRBV7-9 to TRBJ2-1; 12 bases agree with TRBD2. V dropped 6 bases and J dropped 2; count of bases not matched to a gene: 8. Per germline, CDR1 SEHNR and CDR2 FQNEAQ (reference sequence). The CDR3 has 17 residues. The full variable domain, its missing parts supplied by reference TRBV7-9 and TRBJ2-1, is DTGVSQNPRHKITKRGQNVTFRCDPISEHNRLYWYRQTLGQGPEFLTYFQNEAQLEKSRLLSDRFSAERPKGSFSTLEIQRTEQGDSAMYLCASRTGLAGGAYNEQFFGPGTRLTVL.

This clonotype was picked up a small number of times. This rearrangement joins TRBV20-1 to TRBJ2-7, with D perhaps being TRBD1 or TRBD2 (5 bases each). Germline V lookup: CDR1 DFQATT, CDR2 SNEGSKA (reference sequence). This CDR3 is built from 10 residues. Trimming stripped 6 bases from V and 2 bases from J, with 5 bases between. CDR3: CSAGPYEQYF. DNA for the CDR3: TGCAGTGCGGGACCCTACGAGCAGTACTTC.

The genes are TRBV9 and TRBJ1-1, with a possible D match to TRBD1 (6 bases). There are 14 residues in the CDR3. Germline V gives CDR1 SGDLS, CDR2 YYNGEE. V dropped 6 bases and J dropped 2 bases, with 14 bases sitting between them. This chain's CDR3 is CASTTGGGNTEAFF. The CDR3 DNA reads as TGTGCCAGCACCACGGGGGGGGGCAACACTGAAGCTTTCTTT. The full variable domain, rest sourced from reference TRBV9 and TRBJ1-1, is DSGVTQTPKHLITATGQRVTLRCSPRSGDLSVYWYQQSLDQGLQFLIQYYNGEERAKGNILERFSAQQFPDLHSELNLSSLELGDSALYFCASTTGGGNTEAFFGQGTRLTVV.

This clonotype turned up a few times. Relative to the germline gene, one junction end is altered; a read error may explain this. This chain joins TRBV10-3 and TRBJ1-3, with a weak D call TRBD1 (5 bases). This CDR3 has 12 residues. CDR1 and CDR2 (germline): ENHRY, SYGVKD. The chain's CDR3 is CAISGTQGNMHF. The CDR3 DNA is TGTGCCATCAGCGGGACCCAGGGCAATATGCATTTT.

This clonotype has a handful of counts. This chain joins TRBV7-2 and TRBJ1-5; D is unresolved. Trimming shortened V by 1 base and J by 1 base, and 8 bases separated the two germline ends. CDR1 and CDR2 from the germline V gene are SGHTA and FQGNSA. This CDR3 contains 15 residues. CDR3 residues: CASSLENGSNQPQHF. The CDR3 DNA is TGTGCCAGCAGCTTAGAGAATGGGAGCAATCAGCCCCAGCATTTT. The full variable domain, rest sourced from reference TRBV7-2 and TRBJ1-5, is GAGVSQSPSNKVTEKGKDVELRCDPISGHTALYWYRQSLGQGLEFLIYFQGNSAPDKSGLPSDRFSAERTGGSVSTLTIQRTQQEDSAVYLCASSLENGSNQPQHFGDGTRLSIL.

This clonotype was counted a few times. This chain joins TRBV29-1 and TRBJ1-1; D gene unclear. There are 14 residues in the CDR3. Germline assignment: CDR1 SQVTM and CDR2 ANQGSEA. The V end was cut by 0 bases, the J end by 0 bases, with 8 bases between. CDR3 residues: CSVEDAPMNTEAFF. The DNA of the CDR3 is TGCAGCGTTGAAGATGCACCTATGAACACTGAAGCTTTCTTT.

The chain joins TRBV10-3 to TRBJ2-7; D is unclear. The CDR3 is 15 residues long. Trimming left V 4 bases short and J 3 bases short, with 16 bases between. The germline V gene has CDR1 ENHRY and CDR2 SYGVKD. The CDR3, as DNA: TGTGCCATCAGTGGAGCCCACTCCGTCAACTACGAGCAGTACTTC. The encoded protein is CAISGAHSVNYEQYF.

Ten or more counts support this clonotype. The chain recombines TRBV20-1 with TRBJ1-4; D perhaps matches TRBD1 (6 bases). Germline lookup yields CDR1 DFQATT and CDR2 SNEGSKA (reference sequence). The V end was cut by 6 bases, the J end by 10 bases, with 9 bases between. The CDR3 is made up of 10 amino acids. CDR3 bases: TGCAGTGCAAAACAGGGAAAACTGTTTTTT. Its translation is CSAKQGKLFF.

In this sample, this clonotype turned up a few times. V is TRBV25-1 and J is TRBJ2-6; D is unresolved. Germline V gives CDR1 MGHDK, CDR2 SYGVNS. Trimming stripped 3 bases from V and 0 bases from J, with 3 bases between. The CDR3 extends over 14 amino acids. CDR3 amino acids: CASSDTSGANVLTF. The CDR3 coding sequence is TGTGCCAGCAGTGATACCTCTGGGGCCAACGTCCTGACTTTC. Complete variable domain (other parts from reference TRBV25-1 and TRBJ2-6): EADIYQTPRYLVIGTGKKITLECSQTMGHDKMYWYQQDPGMELHLIHYSYGVNSTEKGDLSSESTVSRIRTEHFPLTLESARPSHTSQYLCASSDTSGANVLTFGAGSRLTVL.

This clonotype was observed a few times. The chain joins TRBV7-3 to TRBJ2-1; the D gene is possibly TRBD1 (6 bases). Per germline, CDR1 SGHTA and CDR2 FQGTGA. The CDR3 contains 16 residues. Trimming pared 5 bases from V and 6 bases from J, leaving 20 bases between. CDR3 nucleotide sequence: TGTGCCAGCAGCCCTAGAACAGGGAGATCTTCCAATGAGCAGTTCTTC. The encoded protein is CASSPRTGRSSNEQFF.

This chain's CDR3 is CASSYLPAGGPTGELFF. As DNA, the CDR3 is TGTGCCAGCAGTTATCTCCCCGCCGGGGGGCCAACCGGGGAGCTGTTTTTT. The rearrangement uses TRBV6-5 and TRBJ2-2; possible D gene TRBD2, 7 bases. Germline CDR1 and CDR2: MNHEY and SVGAGI. The CDR3 totals 17 residues. V was shortened by 3 bases and J by 5 bases, with 19 bases between the two germline ends.

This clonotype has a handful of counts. In nucleotides, the CDR3 is TGTGCCAGCAGTTCAAGGACTAGACAGGGCAGGTTTGAAGCTTTCTTT. Encoded protein: CASSSRTRQGRFEAFF. This sequence joins TRBV6-5 and TRBJ1-1; TRBD1 matches 7 bases. Germline V gene lookup returns CDR1 MNHEY and CDR2 SVGAGI. This CDR3 has 16 amino acids. The V gene end was trimmed by 4 bases and the J gene end by 7 bases; junction bases not matched to a gene: 15.

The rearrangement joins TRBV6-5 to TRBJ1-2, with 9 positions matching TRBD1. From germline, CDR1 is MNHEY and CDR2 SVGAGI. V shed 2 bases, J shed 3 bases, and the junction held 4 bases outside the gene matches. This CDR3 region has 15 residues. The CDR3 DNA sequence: TGTGCCAGCAGTTACGTAAGGACAGGGGACTATGGCTACACCTTC. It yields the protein CASSYVRTGDYGYTF.

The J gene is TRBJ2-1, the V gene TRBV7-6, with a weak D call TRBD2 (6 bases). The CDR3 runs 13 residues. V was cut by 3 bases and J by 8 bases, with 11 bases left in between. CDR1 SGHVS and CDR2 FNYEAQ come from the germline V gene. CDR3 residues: CASSLRGDYEQFF. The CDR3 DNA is TGTGCCAGCAGCTTGCGGGGTGACTATGAGCAGTTCTTC. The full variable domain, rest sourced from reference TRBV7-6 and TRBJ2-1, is GAGVSQSPRYKVTKRGQDVALRCDPISGHVSLYWYRQALGQGPEFLTYFNYEAQQDKSGLPNDRFSAERPEGSISTLTIQRTEQRDSAMYRCASSLRGDYEQFFGPGTRLTVL.